Each of the 21 T cell receptor beta chains below was sequenced from the same sample in a study of cytomegalovirus exposure and HLA in healthy donors. The study ran its PCR with 60 Vbeta and 13 Jbeta primers. Generated by immunoSEQ multiplex PCR, the TCRdb table keeps only in-frame clones and is missing some. The sample consists of about 140,000 clones, 70% to 80% of them appearing once. Sequences were obtained from PBMCs. The receptor set was obtained from a woman aged 40 to 49 in good health and CMV-seropositive.

The rearrangement uses TRBV7-3 and TRBJ2-6; TRBD2 aligns across 7 bases. The CDR3 is made up of 17 amino acids. The germline CDR1 and CDR2 sequences are SGHTA and FQGTGA. V was clipped by 4 bases and J by 1 base; unmatched bases: 7. CDR3 nucleotide sequence: TGTGCCAGCAGCTCCCTGGGGCGGGGGTCTGGGGCCAACGTCCTGACTTTC. This sequence encodes CASSSLGRGSGANVLTF.

This clone is a singleton in its sample. The chain uses TRBV21-1 and TRBJ1-1. TRBV21-1 constitutes a pseudogene. The CDR3 is 13 amino acids. The CDR3: CASSKGSGTEAFF. The CDR3, as DNA: TGTGCCAGCAGCAAAGGATCGGGGACTGAAGCTTTCTTT.

This rearrangement joins TRBV2 to TRBJ2-5, with 7 bases fitting TRBD2. The CDR3 covers 12 residues. The germline V gene has CDR1 SNHLY and CDR2 FYNNEI. The J segment lost 11 bases and the V segment lost 7 bases, leaving 10 bases of the junction unmatched. The CDR3 DNA sequence: TGTGCCAGCACCCCACAGAGGCGGGAGCAGTACTTC. This encodes CASTPQRREQYF.

CDR3 sequence reads: CASSRDRGGEQYF. In DNA form, the CDR3 reads TGTGCCAGCAGCAGGGACAGGGGTGGAGAGCAGTACTTC. The V call is TRBV5-4, the J call TRBJ2-7, with 10 nucleotides matching TRBD1. V lost 4 bases and J lost 7; bases outside the gene matches: 5. Germline CDR1 is SGHNT and CDR2 is YYREEE (reference sequence). CDR3 length: 13 residues.

This clone has more than one count but fewer than ten. J is TRBJ2-3 and V is TRBV2; the match to TRBD1 covers 8 bases. The junction had 3 bases not matched to a gene; V was cut back by 7 bases and J by 3 bases. The CDR3 has 13 residues. Looked up from germline, CDR1 is SNHLY and CDR2 is FYNNEI. The DNA of the CDR3 is TGTGCCAGCAATGGACAGGGAACAGATACGCAGTATTTT. Encoded protein: CASNGQGTDTQYF.

The chain joins TRBV28 to TRBJ2-5; 9 bases are shared with TRBD1. The CDR3 extends over 12 amino acids. The ends lost 8 bases at V and 5 bases at J; junction bases unmatched: 3. Per the germline V gene, CDR1 is MDHEN and CDR2 is SYDVKM. The CDR3 region has the DNA TGTGCCAGCGGGACAGGGAGGGAGACCCAGTACTTC. Amino acids: CASGTGRETQYF.

The chain is built from TRBV7-8 and TRBJ2-7; 8 nucleotides line up with TRBD1. Germline CDR1 and CDR2: SGHVS and FQNEAQ. Trimming cost V 5 bases and J 0 bases; bases outside gene matches: 3. The CDR3 sequence is 14 residues long. The CDR3 protein is CASSRDRGSYEQYF. CDR3 in DNA: TGTGCCAGCAGCCGCGACAGGGGCTCCTACGAGCAGTACTTC.

V gene TRBV5-4 combines with J gene TRBJ2-4; D remains ambiguous. This CDR3 is 14 amino acids long. In germline, CDR1 is SGHNT, CDR2 YYREEE (reference sequence). Trimming took 0 bases from V and 2 from J, leaving 6 bases between them. CDR3 amino acids: CASSLVSPKNIQYF. The DNA for the CDR3 is TGTGCCAGCAGCTTGGTTTCTCCCAAAAACATTCAGTACTTC.

V is TRBV11-3 and J is TRBJ2-5; 7 bases are shared with TRBD2. Germline trimming cut 5 bases from V and 5 bases from J; bases unmatched to any gene: 17. This CDR3 spans 17 amino acids. CDR1 is SGHNT and CDR2 is YENEEA in the germline V gene. CDR3: CASSPAGPGMWMETQYF. The CDR3 bases are TGTGCCAGCAGCCCAGCGGGACCAGGGATGTGGATGGAGACCCAGTACTTC.

This chain joins TRBV28 and TRBJ2-5, with D unresolved. CDR3 length equals 12 residues. Germline V gene lookup returns CDR1 MDHEN and CDR2 SYDVKM. V was clipped by 2 bases and J by 5 bases, with 6 bases between them. CDR3 DNA sequence: TGTGCCAGCAGTTTAATGGCCGAGACCCAGTACTTC. Protein: CASSLMAETQYF.

The rearrangement links TRBV6-5 to TRBJ1-6; D ambiguous. The CDR3 is 13 amino acids. V lost 2 bases and J lost 10, with 9 bases in between. The germline V gene encodes CDR1 MNHEY and CDR2 SVGAGI. CDR3 DNA: TGTGCCAGCAGTTACGACACGCCGTCACCCCTCCACTTT. Translated: CASSYDTPSPLHF.

The chain recombines TRBV7-9 with TRBJ2-5; the D is unclear. Deletions cut 1 base from V and 1 base from J, with 4 bases between. Per the germline V gene, CDR1 is SEHNR and CDR2 is FQNEAQ (reference sequence). The CDR3 covers 13 residues. This CDR3 is CASSLDIQETQYF. In nucleotides, the CDR3 is TGTGCCAGCAGCTTAGACATCCAAGAGACCCAGTACTTC.

This sequence joins TRBV28 and TRBJ2-7, with 11 nucleotides matching TRBD1. Germline trimming cut 5 bases from V and 0 bases from J; bases unmatched to any gene: 6. CDR3 length: 16 amino acids. Germline CDR1 reads MDHEN; CDR2 reads SYDVKM. The CDR3, as DNA: TGTGCCAGCAGTCTTCTCGGGACAGGGGGCTCCTACGAGCAGTACTTC. Residues: CASSLLGTGGSYEQYF.

This rearrangement joins TRBV28 to TRBJ1-5; D unclear. Germline CDR1 MDHEN, CDR2 SYDVKM. The CDR3 consists of 15 residues. V lost 3 bases, J lost 0 bases, and 9 bases lay in between. The CDR3 coding sequence is TGTGCCAGCAGTTTCCTCGAGGGTAGCAATCAGCCCCAGCATTTT. It yields the protein CASSFLEGSNQPQHF.

This clone was observed a handful of times. The V and J genes are TRBV28 and TRBJ1-5, with no clear D. Looked up from germline, CDR1 is MDHEN and CDR2 is SYDVKM. This CDR3 contains 12 residues. Trimming pared 6 bases from V and 3 bases from J, leaving 6 bases between. CDR3 sequence: CASRENNQPQHF. CDR3 sequence (DNA): TGTGCCAGCAGAGAGAACAATCAGCCCCAGCATTTT.

To note about this clone: This CDR3 is also generated by other DNA sequences in the sample. The chain is built from TRBV2 and TRBJ1-1; D might be TRBD1 (5 bases). Deletions cut 6 bases from V and 5 bases from J, with 13 bases between. This CDR3 has 13 residues. Germline V CDR1 and CDR2: SNHLY, FYNNEI. CDR3 region: CASRSSGGTEAFF. The CDR3, as DNA: TGTGCCAGCAGGTCCTCGGGGGGTACTGAAGCTTTCTTT.

This clone has just one count. The chain joins TRBV5-1 to TRBJ2-3, with D uncertain. Germline CDR1 reads SGHRS; CDR2 reads YFSETQ. V lost 3 bases, J lost 2 bases, and 7 bases lay in between. The CDR3 is 13 amino acids. In DNA, the CDR3 is TGCGCCAGCAGCTACATCCCCACAGATACGCAGTATTTT. It encodes CASSYIPTDTQYF.

The chain combines TRBV9 with TRBJ1-2, with D maybe TRBD1 (5 bases). In germline, CDR1 is SGDLS, CDR2 YYNGEE. V shed 3 bases and J shed 5 bases, with 11 bases lying between them. The CDR3 covers 13 residues. The CDR3 sequence is CASSGHRGYGYTF. Written as DNA, the CDR3 is TGTGCCAGCAGCGGACACCGGGGGTATGGCTACACCTTC.

This rearrangement joins TRBV4-1 to TRBJ2-7; TRBD1 might be the D (6 bases). Germline CDR1 is MGHRA and CDR2 is YSYEKL. The length of the CDR3 is 14 residues. Trimming pared 3 bases from V and 2 bases from J, leaving 11 bases between. CDR3 nucleotide sequence: TGCGCCAGCAGCCATTCGACAGGTCCCTACGAGCAGTACTTC. Its protein product is CASSHSTGPYEQYF.

The V gene is TRBV29-1, the J gene TRBJ2-7; D uncertain. There are 13 residues in the CDR3. V lost 7 bases, J lost 5 bases, and 18 bases lay in between. The germline gives CDR1 SQVTM, CDR2 ANQGSEA. The CDR3 nucleotides read TGCAGCGCCGCCTCCGATCCGCTAAACGAGCAGTACTTC. Translating it yields CSAASDPLNEQYF.

V is TRBV28 and J is TRBJ2-3; 7 nucleotides agree with TRBD2. V lost 2 bases, J lost 7 bases, and 12 bases stayed unmatched. There are 16 residues in the CDR3. Germline assignment: CDR1 MDHEN and CDR2 SYDVKM. The CDR3 is CASSLNQGLVSYTQYF. The CDR3, as DNA: TGTGCCAGCAGTTTAAATCAAGGACTAGTCTCCTATACGCAGTATTTT.